This TCR beta chain emerged from a study of blood T cell repertoires in COVID-19. As handled by the study authors: Amplifying reference gene primers gave estimates of nucleated cell counts. Sequencing was performed with immunoSEQ multiplex PCR; in TCRdb, only in-frame clones are kept and a portion is missing. V and J calls and clone size are those listed in that table; D and trimming were worked out from the DNA. The table shows around 72,000 clones, with around 86% occurring only once. V gave up 1 base and J gave up 4 bases, with 10 bases separating them. Germline V CDR1 and CDR2: SEHNR, FQNEAQ (reference sequence). The CDR3 totals 14 residues.

The origin of this receptor is a man aged 50 or older with active COVID-19. The genes are TRBV7-9 and TRBJ1-1; D gene unclear. Sequenced input: peripheral blood. Here the CDR3 reads CASSLEGGGTEAFF. The DNA for the CDR3 is TGTGCCAGCAGCTTAGAAGGAGGAGGCACTGAAGCTTTCTTT.